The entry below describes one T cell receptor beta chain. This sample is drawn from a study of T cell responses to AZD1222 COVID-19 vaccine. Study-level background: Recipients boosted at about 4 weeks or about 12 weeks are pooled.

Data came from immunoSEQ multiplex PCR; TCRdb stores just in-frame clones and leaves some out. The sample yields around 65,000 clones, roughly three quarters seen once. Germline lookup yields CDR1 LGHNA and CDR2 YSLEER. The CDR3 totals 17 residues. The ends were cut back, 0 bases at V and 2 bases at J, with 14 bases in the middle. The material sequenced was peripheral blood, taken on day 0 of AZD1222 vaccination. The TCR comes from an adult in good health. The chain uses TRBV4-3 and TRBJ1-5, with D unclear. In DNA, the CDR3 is TGCGCCAGCAGCCAAGAGGAGGGCCGCTGGGGCAATCAGCCCCAGCATTTT. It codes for CASSQEEGRWGNQPQHF.